This TCR beta chain was captured in a study of low-dose radiotherapy and immunotherapy resistance in tumors. About the research overall: A total of 6.5 Gy was given to Cohort 1 as 0.5 Gy per fraction every 2 weeks. At a dose of 200 mg/m2, intravenous cyclophosphamide was given every two weeks, one day before radiation and immunotherapy.

First-strand cDNA used TRAV- and TRBV-specific primers, covering alpha and beta chains. A 20-cycle PCR with a constant-region primer and V-primer adapter amplified TCRs. Researchers amplified the isolated mRNA using in vitro transcription. TCRdb recomputed calls from the reads with MiXCR, one row per CDR3 protein. Of roughly 10,000 distinct CDR3 sequences detected, roughly 42% appear once; the ten largest clones hold 5.5% to 6.5%. V gave up 5 bases and J gave up 3 bases; unmatched junction bases: 15. The length of the CDR3 is 17 residues. Germline V gene data show CDR1 as MNHEY and CDR2 as SVGAGI. The study gave donors nivolumab, ipilimumab, aspirin, low-dose cyclophosphamide and low-dose radiotherapy.

This receptor was taken from a human donor with advanced metastatic prostate, ovarian, gallbladder or colorectal cancer (not recorded which). This table probably holds off-target reads from a library built for another chain. The V gene is TRBV6-5, the J gene TRBJ2-5; the match to TRBD2 covers 7 bases. CDR3 residues: CASSEWAGVQGEETQYF. In DNA, the CDR3 is TGTGCCAGCAGTGAGTGGGCGGGAGTTCAGGGTGAAGAGACCCAGTACTTC.